These 21 T cell receptor beta chains were sequenced from one sample in a study of T cells after somatic rescue of genetic block (dated by TCRdb to 2018 to 2020). Library creation used the immunoSEQ multiplex PCR assay. TCRdb retrieved this table from immuneACCESS and kept in-frame rearrangements only. Not all clones are present; in checked studies, unresolved V genes account for under half, and no reason is known for the remainder. This sample has approximately 67,000 clones in its table, and under 95% of those were observed once. The ten largest make up approximately 3% of the sample. The sample was peripheral blood mononuclear cells (PBMCs). These receptor sequences come from a man between 35 and 55 years old.

This chain links TRBV18 with TRBJ2-5; D remains ambiguous. The J call may be faulty, since TRBJ2-7 better matches the DNA end. Germline values: CDR1 KGHSH, CDR2 LQKENI. The CDR3 loop spans 13 amino acids. The CDR3 loop is CASSPPTADEQYF. The DNA for the CDR3 is TGTGCCAGCTCACCACCGACCGCCGACGAGCAGTACTTC.

For this clone: The identical CDR3 is also encoded by other nucleotide sequences in the sample. The chain couples TRBV7-2 to TRBJ1-4; D may be TRBD1 (5 bases). Germline loops: CDR1 SGHTA, CDR2 FQGNSA. Trimming removed 1 base at V and 8 bases at J, with 14 bases between. The CDR3 has 15 residues. DNA of the CDR3: TGTGCCAGCAGCTTAGTTAGAGGGGTGCAGGAAAAACTGTTTTTT. As protein: CASSLVRGVQEKLFF.

The V call is TRBV28, the J call TRBJ2-5; D is ambiguous. This CDR3 has 13 amino acids. Trimming removed 5 bases at V and 5 bases at J, with 12 bases between. Germline loops: CDR1 MDHEN, CDR2 SYDVKM. The CDR3 spells CASSPPLSETQYF. For the CDR3, the DNA is TGTGCCAGCAGTCCGCCCCTCTCCGAGACCCAGTACTTC.

The chain combines TRBV6-5 with TRBJ1-2; 8 positions match TRBD1. This CDR3 has 16 amino acids. V shed 3 bases, J shed 8 bases, and the junction held 14 bases outside the gene matches. CDR1 is MNHEY, CDR2 SVGAGI, per germline. CDR3 loop: CASSYLRGTGTPGYTF. The CDR3 DNA sequence: TGTGCCAGCAGTTATCTACGAGGGACAGGAACACCCGGCTACACCTTC.

The chain is built from TRBV11-2 and TRBJ2-7; D gene unclear. Germline CDR1 SGHAT, CDR2 FQNNGV. V dropped 1 base and J dropped 0 bases, with 19 bases sitting between them. The CDR3 length is 18 residues. CDR3 residues: CASSLGLRRWQTSYEQYF. The CDR3 bases are TGTGCCAGCAGCTTAGGCCTCCGCCGGTGGCAGACCTCCTACGAGCAGTACTTC.

The V and J genes are TRBV6-5 and TRBJ2-7; possible D gene TRBD2, 7 bases. Trimming removed 0 bases at V and 12 bases at J, with 15 bases between. The CDR3 loop spans 13 amino acids. The V gene's germline CDR1 is MNHEY and CDR2 SVGAGI. CDR3 protein: CASSYSRGGVWYF. The CDR3 DNA sequence: TGTGCCAGCAGTTACTCGAGGGGGGGCGTTTGGTACTTC.

This clone was counted a single time. Other DNA sequences in the sample encode the same CDR3. The V gene is TRBV7-2, the J gene TRBJ2-5; a possible D gene is TRBD2 (7 bases). The V and J ends lost 3 bases and 1 base respectively, with 12 bases between them. The CDR3 totals 15 residues. Germline V CDR1 and CDR2: SGHTA, FQGNSA. The CDR3 spells CASSLQGGGQETQYF. The CDR3 nucleotides are TGTGCCAGCAGCTTGCAGGGAGGGGGCCAAGAGACCCAGTACTTC.

This chain joins TRBV19 and TRBJ1-5, with D maybe TRBD1 (5 bases). In germline, CDR1 is LNHDA, CDR2 SQIVND (reference sequence). The CDR3 extends over 14 amino acids. Trimming left V 6 bases short and J 3 bases short, with 12 bases between. CDR3 residues: CASSRIGVNQPQHF. As DNA, the CDR3 is TGTGCCAGTAGCCGGATAGGGGTCAATCAGCCCCAGCATTTT.

V is TRBV7-2 and J is TRBJ2-1; 9 bases align to TRBD2. The germline CDR1 and CDR2 sequences are SGHTA and FQGNSA. The CDR3 runs to 15 residues. J lost 2 bases, V lost 4 bases, and 3 bases had no gene match. The CDR3 sequence is CASSSTSGPYNEQFF. The CDR3 nucleotides are TGTGCCAGCAGCTCGACTAGCGGCCCCTACAATGAGCAGTTCTTC.

V gene TRBV27 combines with J gene TRBJ2-5; no clear D gene. Between the trimmed V and J ends, which lost 0 bases and 4 bases, there was a span of 15 bases. Germline V gene lookup returns CDR1 MNHEY and CDR2 SMNVEV (reference sequence). The CDR3 is made up of 16 amino acids. The CDR3 bases are TGTGCCAGCAGTTTATCCAGGCAGGCGGCCCGAGAGACCCAGTACTTC. It yields the protein CASSLSRQAARETQYF.

V is TRBV14 and J is TRBJ2-3; 11 bases line up with TRBD2. CDR1 and CDR2 from the germline V gene are SGHDN and FVKESK. V lost 3 bases and J lost 6; bases outside the gene matches: 8. This CDR3 is built from 16 residues. In DNA form, the CDR3 reads TGTGCCAGCAGCCAGCCCCAACTAGCGGGAGCTGATACGCAGTATTTT. This sequence encodes CASSQPQLAGADTQYF.

The chain recombines TRBV9 with TRBJ2-1, with 7 bases lining up with TRBD2. The CDR3 spans 15 residues. Losses at the gene ends were 3 bases for V and 2 bases for J; bases not matched to a gene: 5. CDR1 is SGDLS, CDR2 YYNGEE, per germline. DNA for the CDR3: TGTGCCAGCAGCGCCCCAGGACTAGCCTACAATGAGCAGTTCTTC. It encodes CASSAPGLAYNEQFF.

The V gene is TRBV7-2, the J gene TRBJ1-4; 7 nucleotides align to TRBD1. With 3 bases clipped from V and 6 bases from J, the junction kept 7 bases outside the gene matches. The germline V gene has CDR1 SGHTA and CDR2 FQGNSA. The CDR3 is 15 amino acids. Here the CDR3 reads CASSLAGQQDEKLFF. The CDR3 nucleotides are TGTGCCAGCAGCTTGGCGGGACAGCAAGATGAAAAACTGTTTTTT.

This clone has more than one count but fewer than ten. The chain has TRBV6-6 and TRBJ1-5; a possible D gene is TRBD1 (5 bases). CDR1 and CDR2 (germline): MNHNY, SVGAGI (reference sequence). Trimming cost V 6 bases and J 6 bases, with 15 bases left between them. This CDR3 has 14 residues. The CDR3 region has the DNA TGTGCCAGCAGCCCCCGGGGGTATGGTCAGCCCCAGCATTTT. Its translation: CASSPRGYGQPQHF.

In this sample, this clone turned up a few times. V is TRBV5-4 and J is TRBJ1-1, with D unclear. V was trimmed by 0 bases and J by 6 bases, leaving 15 bases between them. Germline CDR1 and CDR2: SGHNT and YYREEE (reference sequence). There are 15 residues in the CDR3. The CDR3 region has the DNA TGTGCCAGCAGCTTGGCTTTTGCGACAAGGGCTGAAGCTTTCTTT. It codes for CASSLAFATRAEAFF.

This clone was seen more than once but under ten times. The chain employs TRBV5-1 and TRBJ2-7; 9 bases match TRBD2. The CDR3 length is 18 residues. V gave up 3 bases and J gave up 3 bases; unmatched junction bases: 16. Germline CDR1 reads SGHRS; CDR2 reads YFSETQ. The CDR3 coding sequence is TGCGCCAGCAGCTCCCAGGGAGGCGGGAGGGAAAATTTCTACGAGCAGTACTTC. It codes for CASSSQGGGRENFYEQYF. Variable domain in full (rest from reference TRBV5-1 and TRBJ2-7): KAGVTQTPRYLIKTRGQQVTLSCSPISGHRSVSWYQQTPGQGLQFLFEYFSETQRNKGNFPGRFSGRQFSNSRSEMNVSTLELGDSALYLCASSSQGGGRENFYEQYFGPGTRLTVT.

This chain connects TRBV18 to TRBJ2-7; D is possibly TRBD1 or TRBD2 (5 bases each). The germline V gene has CDR1 KGHSH and CDR2 LQKENI. Trimming took off 3 bases at V and 9 bases at J, with 12 bases between the two ends. There are 12 residues in the CDR3. CDR3 loop: CASSPGAVGQYF. The CDR3 bases are TGTGCCAGCTCACCCGGGGCGGTGGGGCAGTACTTC.

V gene TRBV2 combines with J gene TRBJ1-2; 8 bases align to TRBD1. The CDR3 consists of 12 residues. V was pared by 7 bases and J by 7 bases, with 5 bases of the junction left unmatched. Germline lookup yields CDR1 SNHLY and CDR2 FYNNEI. The chain's CDR3 is CASILDRGGYTF. CDR3 nucleotide sequence: TGTGCCAGCATCCTTGACAGGGGTGGCTACACCTTC.

This rearrangement joins TRBV18 to TRBJ2-2; 7 bases are shared with TRBD1. The CDR3 extends over 15 amino acids. Trimming cost V 3 bases and J 5 bases; bases outside gene matches: 6. Germline V gene lookup returns CDR1 KGHSH and CDR2 LQKENI. CDR3 residues: CASSPIDRDTGELFF. DNA of the CDR3: TGTGCCAGCTCACCGATTGACAGGGATACCGGGGAGCTGTTTTTT.

This chain uses TRBV2 with TRBJ2-2, with a possible D match to TRBD1 (6 bases). V lost 5 bases to trimming and J lost 7 bases, with 14 bases between them. Germline values: CDR1 SNHLY, CDR2 FYNNEI. The CDR3 extends over 14 amino acids. CDR3 in DNA: TGTGCCAGCAGTAGCCAGGGGATAAACGGGGAGCTGTTTTTT. It codes for CASSSQGINGELFF.

This chain uses TRBV7-8 with TRBJ2-7; TRBD1 matches 8 bases. The CDR3 is 13 amino acids. The V gene's germline CDR1 is SGHVS and CDR2 FQNEAQ. J gave up 6 bases and V 5 bases, and 6 bases lay outside the gene matches. The CDR3 DNA sequence: TGTGCCAGCAGCCCTCAGGGGGCCTTCGAGCAGTACTTC. Amino acids: CASSPQGAFEQYF.